The 8 T cell receptor beta chains listed next were all sequenced from one sample in a study of technical replicates of blood from several donors. The data were produced by immunoSEQ multiplex PCR, yet TCRdb's version contains in-frame clones alone and is incomplete. The sample shows around 14,000 clones, roughly 84% of them seen only once. The sample consisted of PBMCs. The receptors stem from a human donor in good health.

V gene TRBV6-1 combines with J gene TRBJ1-1; D not resolved. CDR3 length: 14 amino acids. Trimming cost V 6 bases and J 3 bases, with 14 bases left between them. Germline lookup yields CDR1 MNHNS and CDR2 SASEGT. DNA for the CDR3: TGTGCCAGCAGCGCTACTGGGAGGGACACTGAAGCTTTCTTT. Protein product: CASSATGRDTEAFF.

The chain uses TRBV5-6 and TRBJ2-7; TRBD1 agrees at 7 bases. This CDR3 region has 14 residues. J gave up 9 bases and V 5 bases, and 14 bases lay outside the gene matches. Germline CDR1 SGHDT, CDR2 YYEEEE. The CDR3 DNA sequence: TGTGCCAGCAGTCGGGACAGCGCCTTGTTTGGGCAGTACTTC. It is translated as CASSRDSALFGQYF.

The chain carries TRBV9 and TRBJ1-1; D remains unclear. In germline, CDR1 is SGDLS, CDR2 YYNGEE. Trimming took off 6 bases at V and 3 bases at J, with 12 bases between the two ends. The CDR3 is made up of 13 amino acids. In nucleotides, the CDR3 is TGTGCCAGCAACCCTCTCCCGGACACTGAAGCTTTCTTT. This encodes CASNPLPDTEAFF.

In DNA form, the CDR3 reads TGCGCCAGCAGCCCCTATTTCACAGATACGCAGTATTTT. This gives the protein CASSPYFTDTQYF. The genes are TRBV5-1 and TRBJ2-3; D gene ambiguous. The CDR3 sequence is 13 residues long. CDR1 is SGHRS, CDR2 YFSETQ, per germline. The V end lost 4 bases, the J end lost 2 bases, and 8 bases lay between the germline ends.

The chain is built from TRBV29-1 and TRBJ2-6, with 7 bases aligning to TRBD1. Trimming cost V 3 bases and J 3 bases; bases outside gene matches: 5. CDR1 is SQVTM and CDR2 is ANQGSEA in the germline V gene. The CDR3 has 15 amino acids. DNA of the CDR3: TGCAGCGTTGAGACGCAGGGGGTTGGGGCCAACGTCCTGACTTTC. Residues: CSVETQGVGANVLTF.

The chain is built from TRBV19 and TRBJ2-1, with TRBD1 identical over 7 bases. The CDR3 has 14 residues. Germline V gene sequence: CDR1 LNHDA, CDR2 SQIVND (reference sequence). Trimming cost V 6 bases and J 4 bases; bases outside gene matches: 6. The chain's CDR3 is CASRPGQRYNEQFF. The DNA of the CDR3 is TGTGCCAGTAGACCGGGACAGAGATACAATGAGCAGTTCTTC.

Only one count was recorded for this clone. J is TRBJ1-4 and V is TRBV15; 9 bases align to TRBD1. The V and J ends lost 3 bases and 5 bases, in that order; junction bases with no gene match: 4. Germline assignment: CDR1 LNHNV and CDR2 YYDKDF (reference sequence). There are 15 residues in the CDR3. This chain's CDR3 is CATSSPGQGNEKLFF. Written as DNA, the CDR3 is TGTGCCACCAGCAGTCCGGGACAGGGAAATGAAAAACTGTTTTTT.

CDR3 sequence (DNA): TGTGCCAGCAGCAAAGCGACAGGGGCGATGGGTAGCAATCAGCCCCAGCATTTT. This codes for CASSKATGAMGSNQPQHF. The rearrangement joins TRBV21-1 to TRBJ1-5; the table's TRBD1 call for D was not verified on the DNA. TRBV21-1 counts as a pseudogene. The CDR3 contains 18 residues.